These 7 T cell receptor beta chains were all obtained from the same sample, sequenced in a study of blood T cell repertoires in COVID-19. The repertoire was sequenced with immunoSEQ multiplex PCR; TCRdb's copy has only in-frame clones and lacks some. The sample consists of more than 95,000 clones, 80% of them appearing once. Material for sequencing was peripheral blood. All receptors derive from a human donor in a cohort sampled during active COVID-19.

The CDR3 DNA is TGTGCCAGCAGCTTAGGCAGGGGGCGATTTGTCGGGGAGCTGTTTTTT. Its translation is CASSLGRGRFVGELFF. The genes are TRBV11-2 and TRBJ2-2; 8 bases match TRBD1. The CDR3 loop spans 16 amino acids. CDR1 and CDR2 (germline): SGHAT, FQNNGV. J lost 7 bases, V lost 1 base, and 8 bases had no gene match.

The CDR3 protein is CASSLVPYLGYTF. DNA of the CDR3: TGTGCCAGCAGCTTAGTACCCTATCTGGGCTACACCTTC. The genes are TRBV7-9 and TRBJ1-2; no clear D gene. Looked up from germline, CDR1 is SEHNR and CDR2 is FQNEAQ (reference sequence). The CDR3 is 13 residues long. Trimming took off 1 base at V and 8 bases at J, with 11 bases between the two ends.

This chain links TRBV6-5 with TRBJ2-7; 8 positions match TRBD1. Germline V gene lookup returns CDR1 MNHEY and CDR2 SVGAGI. V lost 0 bases, J lost 7 bases, and 11 bases stayed unmatched. The CDR3 is made up of 16 amino acids. CDR3: CASSYSGWQGAGEQYF. As DNA, the CDR3 is TGTGCCAGCAGTTACTCGGGTTGGCAGGGGGCCGGGGAGCAGTACTTC.

The chain employs TRBV28 and TRBJ1-4, with 8 bases matching TRBD1. This CDR3 is 18 amino acids long. Germline V gene lookup returns CDR1 MDHEN and CDR2 SYDVKM. Germline trimming cut 4 bases from V and 0 bases from J; bases unmatched to any gene: 10. The CDR3: CASSSPGQVEATNEKLFF. The CDR3 bases are TGTGCCAGCAGTTCTCCGGGACAGGTGGAGGCAACTAATGAAAAACTGTTTTTT.

The rearrangement links TRBV24-1 to TRBJ2-7; the D is unclear. The CDR3 is made up of 13 amino acids. Germline V lookup: CDR1 KGHDR, CDR2 SFDVKD. With 4 bases removed from V and 2 bases from J, the gap between germline ends came to 8 bases. CDR3 coding DNA: TGTGCCACCAGTGACGGGTCCCCCTACGAGCAGTACTTC. Its protein product is CATSDGSPYEQYF.

This chain links TRBV30 with TRBJ1-5; the match to TRBD1 covers 7 bases. V lost 0 bases, J lost 5 bases, and 7 bases stayed unmatched. This CDR3 is built from 15 residues. CDR1 and CDR2 from the germline V gene are GTSNPN and SVGIG (reference sequence). The CDR3 loop is CAWSVGTARDQPQHF. The CDR3 region has the DNA TGTGCCTGGAGTGTGGGGACAGCCCGGGATCAGCCCCAGCATTTT.

This clone showed up just a few times. The rearrangement joins TRBV18 to TRBJ1-5; 7 bases fit TRBD1. V lost 2 bases, J lost 4 bases, and 2 bases stayed unmatched. Germline-derived CDR1 and CDR2 are KGHSH and LQKENI. The CDR3 length is 14 residues. The CDR3 DNA follows: TGTGCCAGCTCACCATTGGGACAGAATCAGCCCCAGCATTTT. Translated, it gives CASSPLGQNQPQHF. Using reference TRBV18 and TRBJ1-5 for the parts outside the CDR3, the full variable domain is NAGVMQNPRHLVRRRGQEARLRCSPMKGHSHVYWYRQLPEEGLKFMVYLQKENIIDESGMPKERFSAEFPKEGPSILRIQQVVRGDSAAYFCASSPLGQNQPQHFGDGTRLSIL.